Listed below are T cell receptor beta chains from one sample, sequenced in a study of blood T cell repertoires in COVID-19. Data came from immunoSEQ multiplex PCR; TCRdb stores just in-frame clones and leaves some out. The sample has about 320,000 clones, about nine tenths seen once. The sample consisted of PBMCs or T cells enriched from blood (not recorded which). The receptors come from a man between 60 and 75 years old who had recovered from COVID-19. CDR3s include the opening cysteine and the closing phenylalanine or tryptophan. The D gene is left open where the match is weak. Clone size is not always given. Where it is, it says once, few, many or a class for expanded clones.

size,D,V,J,DNA,CDR3
.,TRBD1,TRBV28,TRBJ2-4,TGTGCCAGCAGTTTATATTCGGACAGGGCAAAAAACATTCAGTACTTC,CASSLYSDRAKNIQYF
.,TRBD2,TRBV19,TRBJ2-1,TGTGCCAGTAGTCCAAGGACTAGCGGGTCGAGAGGGGCCTACAATGAGCAGTTCTTC,CASSPRTSGSRGAYNEQFF
.,.,TRBV10-3,TRBJ1-3,TGTGCCATCAGTGCAGGGATGGCTGGAAACACCATATATTTT,CAISAGMAGNTIYF
.,TRBD1,TRBV18,TRBJ2-5,TGTGCCAGCTCACCGGACAGGGGGCTAGAGACCCAGTACTTC,CASSPDRGLETQYF
.,TRBD1,TRBV27,TRBJ1-2,TGTGCCAGCACACGACAGGGTGCGCCTGATGGCTACACCTTC,CASTRQGAPDGYTF
.,TRBD2,TRBV28,TRBJ2-7,TGTGCCAGCAGTTTGGGCTCGGGGGGGTCAGGCCAGACCTACGAGCAGTACTTC,CASSLGSGGSGQTYEQYF
.,TRBD1,TRBV15,TRBJ2-6,TGTGCCACCAGCTCCCCCGGACAGGGATCATCCTCTGGGGCCAACGTCCTGACTTTC,CATSSPGQGSSSGANVLTF
once,.,TRBV4-2,TRBJ1-4,TGTGCCAGCAGCCAACCTGGACTCTCCGGGGGGGAAAAACTGTTTTTT,CASSQPGLSGGEKLFF
.,.,TRBV28,TRBJ1-3,TGTGCCAGCAGTGTAGGGGGAACTGGAAACACCATATATTTT,CASSVGGTGNTIYF
.,TRBD1,TRBV11-2,TRBJ1-5,TGTGCCAGCAGCTCGACAGGGTACAATCAGCCCCAGCATTTT,CASSSTGYNQPQHF
.,TRBD1,TRBV2,TRBJ2-5,TGTGCCAGCAGTCCCTCACAGGGGTTCCAAGAGACCCAGTACTTC,CASSPSQGFQETQYF
.,.,TRBV30,TRBJ1-4,TGTGCCTGGAGGCAGGGGGAAAAACTGTTTTTT,CAWRQGEKLFF
.,.,TRBV19,TRBJ1-6,.,CASTSDSYNSPLHF
.,TRBD2,TRBV6-5,TRBJ2-1,TGTGCCAGCAGGTTAGCGGGAGGTAACAATGAGCAGTTCTTC,CASRLAGGNNEQFF
.,.,TRBV27,TRBJ2-7,TGTGCCAGCAGTTTTAAACCGGGGGACAGCAAATCCTACGAGCAGTACTTC,CASSFKPGDSKSYEQYF
.,.,TRBV11-3,TRBJ2-1,TGTGCCAGCAGCTTAGGGCTCCTCAATGAGCAGTTCTTC,CASSLGLLNEQFF
.,.,TRBV7-9,TRBJ2-4,TGTGCCAGCAGCTTCGGACAGAGCTGGAACATTCAGTACTTC,CASSFGQSWNIQYF
.,TRBD1,TRBV11-1,TRBJ1-3,TGTGCCAGCAGCAGAGACAGGGGCCCGCCTGGAAACACCATATATTTT,CASSRDRGPPGNTIYF
.,.,TRBV4-1,TRBJ1-1,TGCGCCAGCAGCCAATTGCCATCAGTGAACACTGAAGCTTTCTTT,CASSQLPSVNTEAFF
once,.,TRBV28,TRBJ2-6,TGTGCCAGCACCCGTTCTGGGGCCAACGTCCTGACTTTC,CASTRSGANVLTF
.,TRBD1,TRBV4-3,TRBJ2-3,TGCGCCAGCAGCCAAGATAGGCAGGGGGCATCAGATACGCAGTATTTT,CASSQDRQGASDTQYF
.,TRBD2,TRBV19,TRBJ2-1,TGTGCCAGTAGGCCAACTAGCGGGAGAAGCAATGAGCAGTTCTTC,CASRPTSGRSNEQFF
once,TRBD2,TRBV4-1,TRBJ2-1,TGCGCCAGCAGCCAAGGTAGCGGGAGCGGCAATGAGCAGTTCTTC,CASSQGSGSGNEQFF
once,TRBD2,TRBV5-1,TRBJ2-7,TGCGCCAGCAGCTTGGGTCTGGCGGGAGCCTACGAGCAGTACTTC,CASSLGLAGAYEQYF
.,.,TRBV10-3,TRBJ2-1,TGTGCCATCAGTGAATCAGGATACAATGAGCAGTTCTTC,CAISESGYNEQFF
few,TRBD2,TRBV19,TRBJ2-1,TGTGCCAGTAGTAGGAGGGGAACTAGCGGGAGCAATGAGCAGTTCTTC,CASSRRGTSGSNEQFF
.,.,TRBV20-1,TRBJ2-3,TGCAGTGCTAGTCCCAACCCAGGGGATACGCAGTATTTT,CSASPNPGDTQYF
.,.,TRBV6-6,TRBJ1-1,TGTGCCAGCACTCCAGATCCTCCGAACACTGAAGCTTTCTTT,CASTPDPPNTEAFF
.,.,TRBV30,TRBJ1-5,TGTGCCTGGAGTTCGCGGTTTTTCAATCAGCCCCAGCATTTT,CAWSSRFFNQPQHF
.,TRBD2,TRBV10-2,TRBJ2-7,TGCGCCAGCAGTGAATGGAGCGGGAGGTCCCGGGAGCAGTACTTC,CASSEWSGRSREQYF
.,.,TRBV29-1,TRBJ1-1,TGCAGCGTCTGGCCGGGGGGTACTGAAGCTTTCTTT,CSVWPGGTEAFF
.,.,TRBV6-5,TRBJ2-7,TGTGCCAGCAGCCGGGGTGGGAGCTCCTACGAGCAGTACTTC,CASSRGGSSYEQYF
.,.,TRBV19,TRBJ1-5,TGTGCCAGTAGTATCCGGGGTGAGCCCCAGCATTTT,CASSIRGEPQHF
medium-sized,TRBD1,TRBV7-9,TRBJ2-7,TGTGCCAGCAGCTTAGAGTCCGGGACAGCGCCCTACGAGCAGTACTTC,CASSLESGTAPYEQYF
.,TRBD1,TRBV29-1,TRBJ1-2,TGCAGCGCTGTGGGGGACAGGGGAGACTATGGCTACACCTTC,CSAVGDRGDYGYTF
.,TRBD2,TRBV5-4,TRBJ2-5,TGTGCCAGCAGCTTGGGTTTGCTAGCGGGCTACGAGACCCAGTACTTC,CASSLGLLAGYETQYF
.,TRBD2,TRBV3-1/TRBV3-2,TRBJ2-1,TGTGCCAGCAGCCAAGAATTCCTAGCGGGAGTAGGGAATGAGCAGTTCTTC,CASSQEFLAGVGNEQFF
.,TRBD2,TRBV11-3,TRBJ2-2,TGTGCCAGCAGCCGGAGACTAGCGGGAGTTGCCGGGGAGCTGTTTTTT,CASSRRLAGVAGELFF
.,.,TRBV5-4,TRBJ1-1,TGTGCCAGCAGCTTGGTTTACGGGACAATGAACACTGAAGCTTTCTTT,CASSLVYGTMNTEAFF
.,TRBD2,TRBV3-1/TRBV3-2,TRBJ2-1,TGTGCCAGCAGCCAAGAGTGGGCGGGAGGAGGCAATGAGCAGTTCTTC,CASSQEWAGGGNEQFF
.,TRBD1,TRBV29-1,TRBJ1-2,TGCAGCGTGCATACAGGGGGCGCCGTGGGTGGCTACACCTTC,CSVHTGGAVGGYTF
.,TRBD1,TRBV5-1,TRBJ1-6,TGCGCCAGCAGCTTTGGACAGGGGGCTAATTCACCCCTCCACTTT,CASSFGQGANSPLHF
.,TRBD1,TRBV5-1,TRBJ2-2,TGCGCCAGCAGCTCCGGGACAGGGAGCCGGGAGCTGTTTTTT,CASSSGTGSRELFF
once,TRBD2,TRBV5-1,TRBJ2-7,TGCGCCAGCAGCTTGGAGGCTAGCGGGAGGAGCGAGCAGTACTTC,CASSLEASGRSEQYF
once,TRBD2,TRBV5-1,TRBJ2-3,TGCGCCAGCAGCTGGACCTCTCTAGCGGGAGGATCTCCAGATACGCAGTATTTT,CASSWTSLAGGSPDTQYF
once,.,TRBV20-1,TRBJ2-7,TGCAGTGCTAGCGGAGTCTACGAGCAGTACTTC,CSASGVYEQYF
.,TRBD1,TRBV28,TRBJ1-5,TGTGCCAGCAGTCCCAGGACAGGGCAAGGTTCGCCCCAGCATTTT,CASSPRTGQGSPQHF
.,.,TRBV6-5,TRBJ1-2,TGTGCCAGCAGCCAAGGACTGAACCGCTATGGCTACACCTTC,CASSQGLNRYGYTF
.,.,TRBV5-1,TRBJ2-5,TGCGCCAGCAGCTTGATCGGTACAGGGAGCGAAGAGACCCAGTACTTC,CASSLIGTGSEETQYF
once,TRBD1,TRBV5-6,TRBJ1-1,TGTGCCAGCAGCTCATTGGACAGGCTCCCAGACACTGAAGCTTTCTTT,CASSSLDRLPDTEAFF
.,.,TRBV9,TRBJ1-3,TGTGCCAGCAGCTTCCGGATCGGGTCCCTCGCTGGAAACACCATATATTTT,CASSFRIGSLAGNTIYF
.,TRBD1,TRBV2,TRBJ1-2,TGTGCCAGCAGCACGGGACAGGGGGCGTTGAGGTATGGCTACACCTTC,CASSTGQGALRYGYTF
.,TRBD2,TRBV19,TRBJ2-7,TGTGCCAGTAGTATAGTGCCGGCTAGCGGGATCACCGAGCAGTACTTC,CASSIVPASGITEQYF
once,TRBD1,TRBV5-1,TRBJ2-7,TGCGCCAGCAACCCAGGGGACAGGGGCTCCCCCGAGCAGTACTTC,CASNPGDRGSPEQYF
.,.,TRBV5-8,TRBJ1-2,TGTGCCAGCAGCTCCTACGGGGGGGCGCATAGGCATGGCTACACCTTC,CASSSYGGAHRHGYTF